The 2 T cell receptor beta chains listed next were all sequenced from one sample in a study of T cell responses to AZD1222 COVID-19 vaccine. Assay used: immunoSEQ multiplex PCR; TCRdb lists only in-frame clones, some missing. Found here are roughly 140,000 clones, approximately 90% of them singletons; the top ten hold 2.2%. Sequenced here: peripheral blood, sampled on day 0 of AZD1222 vaccination. All receptors derive from an adult in good health.

The chain is built from TRBV28 and TRBJ1-2; possibly TRBD1 for D (5 bases). Germline values: CDR1 MDHEN, CDR2 SYDVKM. Trimming shortened V by 6 bases and J by 2 bases, and 16 bases separated the two germline ends. The CDR3 loop spans 15 amino acids. The DNA for the CDR3 is TGTGCCAGCAGCCCCGGGGGGAGGGAAAACTATGGCTACACCTTC. Its protein product is CASSPGGRENYGYTF.

This chain joins TRBV19 and TRBJ2-7; 8 bases are shared with TRBD1. V trimming: 2 bases; J trimming: 2 bases; junction bases outside the gene matches: 5. CDR1 and CDR2 from the germline V gene are LNHDA and SQIVND (reference sequence). This CDR3 spans 15 amino acids. The CDR3 DNA is TGTGCCAGTAGTATAAGGGCAGGGGGCGCCTACGAGCAGTACTTC. It is translated as CASSIRAGGAYEQYF. Combining the CDR3 with reference TRBV19 and TRBJ2-7 gives the whole variable domain DGGITQSPKYLFRKEGQNVTLSCEQNLNHDAMYWYRQDPGQGLRLIYYSQIVNDFQKGDIAEGYSVSREKKESFPLTVTSAQKNPTAFYLCASSIRAGGAYEQYFGPGTRLTVT.